This T cell receptor (beta chain) was recorded in a study of T cells after yellow fever vaccination. Findings of the study overall: Reappearance after the booster was observed for most primary-vaccination clones (around 95% CD4, over 70% CD8). When the response was secondary, it was weaker but reached its peak faster, day 5 versus 15.

TCRdb recomputed calls from the 5' RACE reads with MiXCR, one row per CDR3 protein. The sample has 120,000 or so distinct CDR3 sequences; around 15% are singletons. By frequency in the sample, this clonotype is medium-sized. What it recognizes is unknown. The sample consisted of CD8+ T cells sorted from PBMCs, taken 5 days after the yellow fever booster vaccination. The sequence came from a young man who received the YFV17D yellow fever vaccine.

CDR3 in DNA: TGTGCCAGCAGTGAGACAGGGGCAACTAACTATGGCTACACCTTC. This gives the protein CASSETGATNYGYTF. The rearrangement uses TRBV6-1 and TRBJ1-2; 8 nucleotides line up with TRBD1. Germline V CDR1 and CDR2: MNHNS, SASEGT. Unmatched junction bases numbered 3, after V lost 3 bases and J lost 0 bases. CDR3 size: 15 residues.